The entry that follows covers one T cell receptor (beta chain) sequence. The antigen remains undetermined. CDR1 and CDR2 (germline): MNHEY, SVGEGT. V shed 2 bases and J 5 bases; nucleotides not matched to a gene: 10. The CDR3 loop spans 17 amino acids. This record comes from a study of T cell responses to AZD1222 COVID-19 vaccine. Whole-study results and caveats: Vaccine-associated CD4 TCRs spanned spike, dominant at 160-218 and 743-854.

Assay used: immunoSEQ multiplex PCR; TCRdb lists only in-frame clones, some missing. The sample has tens of thousands of clones, over 60% seen once; the top ten hold about 50%. The starting material was peripheral blood, obtained 28 days after the second AZD1222 dose. V is TRBV6-2 or TRBV6-3 and J is TRBJ2-5, with 11 bases identical to TRBD2. This sequence was found in an adult who received the AZD1222 COVID-19 vaccine. This CDR3 reads CASSYTVLAGAWETQYF. The DNA for the CDR3 is TGTGCCAGCAGTTACACCGTACTAGCGGGAGCTTGGGAGACCCAGTACTTC.